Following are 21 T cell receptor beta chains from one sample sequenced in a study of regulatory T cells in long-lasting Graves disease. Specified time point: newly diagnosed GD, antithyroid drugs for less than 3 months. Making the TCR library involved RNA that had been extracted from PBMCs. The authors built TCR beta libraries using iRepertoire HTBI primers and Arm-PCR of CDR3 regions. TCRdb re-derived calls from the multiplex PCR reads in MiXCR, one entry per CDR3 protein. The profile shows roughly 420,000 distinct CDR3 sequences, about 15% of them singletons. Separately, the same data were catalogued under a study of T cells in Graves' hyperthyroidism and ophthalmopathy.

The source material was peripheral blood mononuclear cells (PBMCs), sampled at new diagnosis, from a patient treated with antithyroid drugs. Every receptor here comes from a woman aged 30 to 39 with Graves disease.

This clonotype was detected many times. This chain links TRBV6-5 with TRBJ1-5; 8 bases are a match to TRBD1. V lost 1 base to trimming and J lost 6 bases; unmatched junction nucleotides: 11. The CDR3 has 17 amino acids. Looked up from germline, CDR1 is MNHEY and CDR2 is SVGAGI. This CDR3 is CASSYLGDRPRAQPQHF. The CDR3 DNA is TGTGCCAGCAGTTACTTGGGGGACAGGCCGCGGGCTCAGCCCCAGCATTTT.

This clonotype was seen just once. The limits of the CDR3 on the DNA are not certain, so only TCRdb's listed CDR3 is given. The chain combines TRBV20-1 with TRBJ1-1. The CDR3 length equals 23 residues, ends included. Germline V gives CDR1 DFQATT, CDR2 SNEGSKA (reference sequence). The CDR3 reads CSATSRTSGRRTQYFGPGTEAFF.

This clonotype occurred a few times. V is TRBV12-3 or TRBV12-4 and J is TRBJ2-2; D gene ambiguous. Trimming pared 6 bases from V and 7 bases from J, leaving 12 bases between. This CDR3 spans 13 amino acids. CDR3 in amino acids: CASSAGPSGELFF. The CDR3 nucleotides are TGTGCCAGCAGCGCAGGACCCAGCGGGGAGCTGTTTTTT.

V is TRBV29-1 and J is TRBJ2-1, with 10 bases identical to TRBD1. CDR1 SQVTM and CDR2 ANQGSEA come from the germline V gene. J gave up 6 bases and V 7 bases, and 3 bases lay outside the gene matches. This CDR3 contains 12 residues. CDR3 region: CSGGQGGNEQFF. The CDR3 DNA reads TGCAGCGGTGGACAGGGGGGCAATGAGCAGTTCTTC.

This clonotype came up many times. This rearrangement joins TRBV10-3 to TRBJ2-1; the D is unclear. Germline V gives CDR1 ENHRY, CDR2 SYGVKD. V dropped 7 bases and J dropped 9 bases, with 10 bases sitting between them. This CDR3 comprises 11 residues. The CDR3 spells CAIKNSSEQFF. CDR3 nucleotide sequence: TGTGCCATCAAGAACTCATCTGAGCAGTTCTTC.

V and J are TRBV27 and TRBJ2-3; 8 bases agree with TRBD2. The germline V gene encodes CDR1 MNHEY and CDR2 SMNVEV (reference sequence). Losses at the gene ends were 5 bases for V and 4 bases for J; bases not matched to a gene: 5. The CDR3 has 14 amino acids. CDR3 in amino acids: CASSSGGGPDTQYF. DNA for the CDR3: TGTGCCAGCAGTAGCGGGGGCGGCCCAGATACGCAGTATTTT.

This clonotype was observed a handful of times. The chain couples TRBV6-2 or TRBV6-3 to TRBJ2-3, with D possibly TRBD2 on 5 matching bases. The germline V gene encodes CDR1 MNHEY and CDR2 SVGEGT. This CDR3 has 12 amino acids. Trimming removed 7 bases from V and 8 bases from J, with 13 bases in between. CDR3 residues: CASTDYQSTQYF. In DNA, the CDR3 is TGTGCCAGCACCGACTATCAGAGTACGCAGTATTTT.

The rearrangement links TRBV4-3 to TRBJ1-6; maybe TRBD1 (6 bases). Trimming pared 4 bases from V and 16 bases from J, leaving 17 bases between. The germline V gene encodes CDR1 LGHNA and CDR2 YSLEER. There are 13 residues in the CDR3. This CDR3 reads CASSRDGTRYLHF. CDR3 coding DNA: TGCGCCAGCAGCCGAGACGGGACACGGTATCTCCACTTT.

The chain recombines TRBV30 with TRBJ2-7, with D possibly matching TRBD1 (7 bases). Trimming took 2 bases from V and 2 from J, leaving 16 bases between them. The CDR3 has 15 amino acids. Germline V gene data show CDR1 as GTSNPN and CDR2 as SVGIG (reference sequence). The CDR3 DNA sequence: TGTGCCTGGAGTCTTGGAGCAGGGGGGACCTACGAGCAGTACTTC. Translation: CAWSLGAGGTYEQYF.

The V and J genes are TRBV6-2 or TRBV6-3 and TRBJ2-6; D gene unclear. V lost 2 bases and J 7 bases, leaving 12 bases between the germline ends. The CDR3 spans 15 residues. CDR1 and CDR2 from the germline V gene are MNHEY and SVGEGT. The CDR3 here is CASSYAGLGANVLTF. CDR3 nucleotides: TGTGCCAGCAGTTACGCCGGTCTGGGAGCCAACGTCCTGACTTTC.

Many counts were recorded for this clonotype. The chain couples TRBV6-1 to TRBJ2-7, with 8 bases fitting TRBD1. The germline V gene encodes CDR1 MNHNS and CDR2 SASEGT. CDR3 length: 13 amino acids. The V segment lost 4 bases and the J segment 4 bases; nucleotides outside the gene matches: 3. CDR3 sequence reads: CASSVQGAYEQYF. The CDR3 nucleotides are TGTGCCAGCAGTGTGCAGGGGGCTTACGAGCAGTACTTC.

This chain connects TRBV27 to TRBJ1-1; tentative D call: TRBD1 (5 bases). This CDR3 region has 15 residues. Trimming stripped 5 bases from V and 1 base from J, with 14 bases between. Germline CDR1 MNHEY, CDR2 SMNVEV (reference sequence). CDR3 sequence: CASSKLGQGNTEAFF. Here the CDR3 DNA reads TGTGCCAGCAGTAAACTGGGGCAGGGGAACACTGAAGCTTTCTTT.

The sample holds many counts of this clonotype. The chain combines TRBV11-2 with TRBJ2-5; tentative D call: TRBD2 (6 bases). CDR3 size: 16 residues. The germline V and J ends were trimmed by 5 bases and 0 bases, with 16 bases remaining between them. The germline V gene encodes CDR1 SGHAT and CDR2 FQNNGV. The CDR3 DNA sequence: TGTGCCAGCAGCCAGAAAGGCGGGGCCTACCAAGAGACCCAGTACTTC. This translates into CASSQKGGAYQETQYF.

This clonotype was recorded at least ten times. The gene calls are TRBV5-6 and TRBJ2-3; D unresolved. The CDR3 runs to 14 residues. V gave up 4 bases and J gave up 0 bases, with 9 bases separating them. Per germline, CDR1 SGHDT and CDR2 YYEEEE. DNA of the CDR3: TGTGCCAGCAGCCCGGTCTTTAGCACAGATACGCAGTATTTT. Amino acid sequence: CASSPVFSTDTQYF.

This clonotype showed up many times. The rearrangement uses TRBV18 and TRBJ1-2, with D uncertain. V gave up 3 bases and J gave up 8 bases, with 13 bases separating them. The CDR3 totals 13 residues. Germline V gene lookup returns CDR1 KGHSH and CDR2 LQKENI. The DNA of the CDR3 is TGTGCCAGCTCACCCGAGACCCTAGGCGGCTACACCTTC. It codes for CASSPETLGGYTF.

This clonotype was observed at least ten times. The CDR3 DNA sequence: TGCAGTGCTAGGCCAGAGATTTATCTTCAGTACTTC. This codes for CSARPEIYLQYF. The V gene is TRBV20-1, the J gene TRBJ2-4, with D unclear. The germline V gene encodes CDR1 DFQATT and CDR2 SNEGSKA (reference sequence). Trimming took off 3 bases at V and 11 bases at J, with 14 bases between the two ends. This CDR3 region has 12 residues.

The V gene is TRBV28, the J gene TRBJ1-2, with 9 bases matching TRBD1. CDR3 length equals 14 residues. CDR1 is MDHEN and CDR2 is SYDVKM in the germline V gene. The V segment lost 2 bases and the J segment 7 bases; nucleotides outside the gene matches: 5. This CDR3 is CASSLIGQGSGYTF. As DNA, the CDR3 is TGTGCCAGCAGTTTAATCGGACAGGGGAGTGGCTACACCTTC.

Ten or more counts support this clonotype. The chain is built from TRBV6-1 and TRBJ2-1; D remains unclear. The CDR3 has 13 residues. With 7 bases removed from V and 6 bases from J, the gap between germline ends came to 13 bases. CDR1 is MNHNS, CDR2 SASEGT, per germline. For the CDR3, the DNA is TGTGCCAGCATCCGAAGACTGGGCAATGAGCAGTTCTTC. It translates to CASIRRLGNEQFF.

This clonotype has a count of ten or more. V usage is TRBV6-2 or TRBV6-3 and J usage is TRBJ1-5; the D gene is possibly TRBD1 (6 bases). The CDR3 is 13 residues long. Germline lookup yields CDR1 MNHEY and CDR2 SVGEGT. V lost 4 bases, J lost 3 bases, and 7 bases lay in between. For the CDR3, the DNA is TGTGCCAGCAGTTGGGACAACAATCAGCCCCAGCATTTT. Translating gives CASSWDNNQPQHF.

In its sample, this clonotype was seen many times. The CDR3 spells CASSFATSGNPLNEQFF. CDR3 nucleotide sequence: TGTGCCAGCAGTTTCGCGACTAGCGGGAACCCCCTCAATGAGCAGTTCTTC. This chain uses TRBV28 with TRBJ2-1, with 11 bases lining up with TRBD2. V lost 3 bases, J lost 6 bases, and 10 bases stayed unmatched. Germline values: CDR1 MDHEN, CDR2 SYDVKM. CDR3 length: 17 amino acids.

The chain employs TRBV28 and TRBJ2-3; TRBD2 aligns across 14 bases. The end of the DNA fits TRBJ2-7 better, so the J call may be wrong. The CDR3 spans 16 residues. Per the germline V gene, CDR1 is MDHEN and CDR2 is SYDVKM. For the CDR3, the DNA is TGTGCCAGCAGTTGGACTAGCGGGAGGTCCGGGGACGAGCAGTACTTC. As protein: CASSWTSGRSGDEQYF.